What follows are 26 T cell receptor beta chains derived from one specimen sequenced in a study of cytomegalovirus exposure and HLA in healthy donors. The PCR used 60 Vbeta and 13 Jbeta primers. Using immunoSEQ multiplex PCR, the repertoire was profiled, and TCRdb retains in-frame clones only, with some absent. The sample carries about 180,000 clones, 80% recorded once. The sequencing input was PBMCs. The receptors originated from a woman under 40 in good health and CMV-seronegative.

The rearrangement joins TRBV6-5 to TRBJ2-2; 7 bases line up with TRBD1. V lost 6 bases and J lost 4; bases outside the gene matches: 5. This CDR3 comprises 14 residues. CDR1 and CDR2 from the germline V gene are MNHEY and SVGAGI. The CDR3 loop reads CASRRQGSTGELFF. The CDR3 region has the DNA TGTGCCAGCAGGAGACAGGGAAGCACCGGGGAGCTGTTTTTT.

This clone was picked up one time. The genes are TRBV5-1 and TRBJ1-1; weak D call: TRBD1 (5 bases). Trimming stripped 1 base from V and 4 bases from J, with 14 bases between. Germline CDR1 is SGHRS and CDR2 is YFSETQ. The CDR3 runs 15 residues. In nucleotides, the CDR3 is TGCGCCAGCAGCTTGCAGGCAGGGCAGGCCACTGAAGCTTTCTTT. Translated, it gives CASSLQAGQATEAFF.

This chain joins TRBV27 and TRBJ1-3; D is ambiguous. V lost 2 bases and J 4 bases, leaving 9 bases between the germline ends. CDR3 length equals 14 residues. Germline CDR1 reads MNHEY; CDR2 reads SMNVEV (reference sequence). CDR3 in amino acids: CASSLSRGGNTIYF. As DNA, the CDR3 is TGTGCCAGCAGTTTAAGCAGAGGGGGAAACACCATATATTTT.

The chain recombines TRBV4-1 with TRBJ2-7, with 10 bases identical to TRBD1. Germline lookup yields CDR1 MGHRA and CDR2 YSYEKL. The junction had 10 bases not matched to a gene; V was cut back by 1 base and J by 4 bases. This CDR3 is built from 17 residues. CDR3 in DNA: TGCGCCAGCAGCCAAGGACAGGGGGCATCAATCGTTTACGAGCAGTACTTC. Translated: CASSQGQGASIVYEQYF.

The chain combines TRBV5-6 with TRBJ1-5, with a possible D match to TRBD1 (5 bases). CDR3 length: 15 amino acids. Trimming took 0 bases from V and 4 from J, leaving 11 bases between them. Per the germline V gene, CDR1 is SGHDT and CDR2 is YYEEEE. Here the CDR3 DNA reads TGTGCCAGCAGCTTGGGGGCCAGGGCTAATCAGCCCCAGCATTTT. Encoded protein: CASSLGARANQPQHF.

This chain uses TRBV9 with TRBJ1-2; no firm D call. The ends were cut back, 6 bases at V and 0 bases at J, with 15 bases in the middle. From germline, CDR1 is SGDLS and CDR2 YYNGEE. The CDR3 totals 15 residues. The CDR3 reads CASTPLGSSNYGYTF. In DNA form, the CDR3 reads TGTGCCAGCACCCCGCTGGGCAGCTCTAACTATGGCTACACCTTC.

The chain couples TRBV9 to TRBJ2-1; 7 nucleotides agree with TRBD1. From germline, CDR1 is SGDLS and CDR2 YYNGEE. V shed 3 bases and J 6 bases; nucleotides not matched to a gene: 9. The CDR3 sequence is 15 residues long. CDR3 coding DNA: TGTGCCAGCAGCGCGCGGACAGGTCCCACCAATGAGCAGTTCTTC. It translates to CASSARTGPTNEQFF.

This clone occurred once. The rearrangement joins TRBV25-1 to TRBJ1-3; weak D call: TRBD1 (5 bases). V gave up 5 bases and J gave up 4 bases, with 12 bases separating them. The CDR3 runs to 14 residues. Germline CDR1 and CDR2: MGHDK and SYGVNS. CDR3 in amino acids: CASSTPGYGNTIYF. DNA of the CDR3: TGTGCCAGCAGTACTCCAGGGTACGGAAACACCATATATTTT.

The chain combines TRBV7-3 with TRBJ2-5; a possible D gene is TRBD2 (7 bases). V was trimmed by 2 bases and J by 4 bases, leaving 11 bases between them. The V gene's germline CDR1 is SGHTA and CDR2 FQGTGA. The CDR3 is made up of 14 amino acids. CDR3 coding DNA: TGTGCCAGCAGCTTAGGGGGGGCCGGAGAGACCCAGTACTTC. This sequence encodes CASSLGGAGETQYF.

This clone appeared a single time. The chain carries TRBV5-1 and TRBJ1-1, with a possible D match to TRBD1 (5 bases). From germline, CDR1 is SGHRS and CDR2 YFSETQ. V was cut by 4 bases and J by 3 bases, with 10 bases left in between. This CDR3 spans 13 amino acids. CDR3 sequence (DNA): TGCGCCAGCAGCCCGGGGGTAGACACTGAAGCTTTCTTT. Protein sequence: CASSPGVDTEAFF.

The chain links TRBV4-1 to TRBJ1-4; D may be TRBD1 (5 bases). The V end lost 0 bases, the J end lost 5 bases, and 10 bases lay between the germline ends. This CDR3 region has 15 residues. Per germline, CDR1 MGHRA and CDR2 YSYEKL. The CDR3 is CASSQESGSNEKLFF. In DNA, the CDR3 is TGCGCCAGCAGCCAAGAATCAGGGTCCAATGAAAAACTGTTTTTT.

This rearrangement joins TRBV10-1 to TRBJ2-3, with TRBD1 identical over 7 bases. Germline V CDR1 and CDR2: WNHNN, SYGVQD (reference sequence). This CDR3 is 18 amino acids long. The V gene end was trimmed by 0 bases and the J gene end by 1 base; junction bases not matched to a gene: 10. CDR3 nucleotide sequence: TGCGCCAGCAGTGAGTCGCGGCAGGGGGTGGGTGGCACAGATACGCAGTATTTT. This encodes CASSESRQGVGGTDTQYF.

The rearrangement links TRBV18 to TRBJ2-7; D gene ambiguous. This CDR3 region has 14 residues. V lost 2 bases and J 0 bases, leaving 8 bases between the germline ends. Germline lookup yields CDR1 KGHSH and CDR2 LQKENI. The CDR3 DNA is TGTGCCAGCTCACCAAACAGAAGCTCCTACGAGCAGTACTTC. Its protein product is CASSPNRSSYEQYF.

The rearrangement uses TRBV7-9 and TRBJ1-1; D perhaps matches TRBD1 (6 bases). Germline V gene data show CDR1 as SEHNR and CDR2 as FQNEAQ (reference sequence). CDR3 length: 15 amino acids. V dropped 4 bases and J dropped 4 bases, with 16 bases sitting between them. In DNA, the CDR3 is TGTGCCAGCAGCTCTACGACAGGTCCTGGCACTGAAGCTTTCTTT. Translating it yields CASSSTTGPGTEAFF.

The CDR3 DNA is TGTGCCAGCAGCTCCGGGACTAGCGTTTACGAGCAGTACTTC. Translated: CASSSGTSVYEQYF. This chain links TRBV5-6 with TRBJ2-7; 10 bases are shared with TRBD2. V was clipped by 3 bases and J by 4 bases; unmatched bases: 4. The CDR3 has 14 residues. Germline V gene sequence: CDR1 SGHDT, CDR2 YYEEEE.

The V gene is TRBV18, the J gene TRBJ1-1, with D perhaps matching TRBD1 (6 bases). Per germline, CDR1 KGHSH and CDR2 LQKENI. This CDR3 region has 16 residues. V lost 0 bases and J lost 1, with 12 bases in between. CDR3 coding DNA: TGTGCCAGCTCACCACCCAACAGGGTACCGAACACTGAAGCTTTCTTT. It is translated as CASSPPNRVPNTEAFF.

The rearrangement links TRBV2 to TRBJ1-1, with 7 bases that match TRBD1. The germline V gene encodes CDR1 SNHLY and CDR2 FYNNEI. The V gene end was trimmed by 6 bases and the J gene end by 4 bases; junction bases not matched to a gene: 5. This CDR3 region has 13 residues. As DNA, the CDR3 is TGTGCCAGCAGAGACAGGGCCGGCACTGAAGCTTTCTTT. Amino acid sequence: CASRDRAGTEAFF.

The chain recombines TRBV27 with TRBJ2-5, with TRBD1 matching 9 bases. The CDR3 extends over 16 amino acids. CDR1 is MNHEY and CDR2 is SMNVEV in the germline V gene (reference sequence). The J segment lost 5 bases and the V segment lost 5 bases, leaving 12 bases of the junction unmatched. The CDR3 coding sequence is TGTGCCAGCAGTCCGAAGGACAGGGGATGGCGGGAGACCCAGTACTTC. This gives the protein CASSPKDRGWRETQYF.

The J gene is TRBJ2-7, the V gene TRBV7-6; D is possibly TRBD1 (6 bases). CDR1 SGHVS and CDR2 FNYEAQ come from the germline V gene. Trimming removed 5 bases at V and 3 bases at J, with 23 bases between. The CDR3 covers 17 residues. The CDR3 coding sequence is TGTGCCAGCAGCCGAGCAGGAACAGGGATCCTGTACTACGAGCAGTACTTC. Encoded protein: CASSRAGTGILYYEQYF.

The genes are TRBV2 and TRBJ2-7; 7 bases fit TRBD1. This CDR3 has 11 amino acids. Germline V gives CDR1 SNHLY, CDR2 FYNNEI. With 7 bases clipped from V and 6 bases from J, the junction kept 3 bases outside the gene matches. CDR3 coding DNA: TGTGCCAGCAATACAGGGGTCGAGCAGTACTTC. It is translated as CASNTGVEQYF.

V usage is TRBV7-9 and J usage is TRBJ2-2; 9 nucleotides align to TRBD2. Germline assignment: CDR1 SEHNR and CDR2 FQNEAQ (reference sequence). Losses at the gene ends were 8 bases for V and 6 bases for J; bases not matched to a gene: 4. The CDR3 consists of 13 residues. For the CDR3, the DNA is TGTGCCAGCGGGGGACTAGCAGCCGGGGAGCTGTTTTTT. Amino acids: CASGGLAAGELFF.

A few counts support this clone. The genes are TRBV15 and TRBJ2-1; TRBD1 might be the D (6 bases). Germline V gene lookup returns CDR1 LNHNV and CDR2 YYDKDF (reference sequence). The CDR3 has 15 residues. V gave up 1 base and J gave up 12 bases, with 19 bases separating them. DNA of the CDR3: TGTGCCACCAGCAGAGCGGGCCAGGCCGAGGGGGTGCAGTTCTTC. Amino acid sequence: CATSRAGQAEGVQFF.

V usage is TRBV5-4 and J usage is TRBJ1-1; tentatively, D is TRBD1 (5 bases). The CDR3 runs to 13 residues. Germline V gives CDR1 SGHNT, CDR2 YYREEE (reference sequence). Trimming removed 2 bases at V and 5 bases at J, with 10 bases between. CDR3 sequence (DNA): TGTGCCAGCAGCTTCGCCGGGGGTACTGAAGCTTTCTTT. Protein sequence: CASSFAGGTEAFF.

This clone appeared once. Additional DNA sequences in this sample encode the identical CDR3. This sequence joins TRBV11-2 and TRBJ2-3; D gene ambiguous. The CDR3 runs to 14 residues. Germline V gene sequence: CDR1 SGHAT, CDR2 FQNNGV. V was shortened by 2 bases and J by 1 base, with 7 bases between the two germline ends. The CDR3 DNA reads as TGTGCCAGCAGCTTAACTCGAGGCACAGATACGCAGTATTTT. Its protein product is CASSLTRGTDTQYF.

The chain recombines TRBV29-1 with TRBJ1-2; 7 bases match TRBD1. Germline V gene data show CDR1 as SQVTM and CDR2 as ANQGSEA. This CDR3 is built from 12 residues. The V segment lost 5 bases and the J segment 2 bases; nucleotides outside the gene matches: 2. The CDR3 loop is CSVLQGNYGYTF. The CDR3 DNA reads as TGCAGCGTTTTACAGGGGAACTATGGCTACACCTTC.

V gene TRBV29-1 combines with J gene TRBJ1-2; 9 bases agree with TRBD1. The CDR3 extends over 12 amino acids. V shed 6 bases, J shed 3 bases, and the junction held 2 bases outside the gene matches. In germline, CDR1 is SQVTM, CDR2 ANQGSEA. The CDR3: CSVGQGDYGYTF. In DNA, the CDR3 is TGCAGCGTGGGACAGGGTGACTATGGCTACACCTTC. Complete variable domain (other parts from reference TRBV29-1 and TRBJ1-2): SAVISQKPSRDICQRGTSLTIQCQVDSQVTMMFWYRQQPGQSLTLIATANQGSEATYESGFVIDKFPISRPNLTFSTLTVSNMSPEDSSIYLCSVGQGDYGYTFGSGTRLTVV.